This T cell receptor (beta chain) was recorded in a study of T and B cells in COVID-19 patients. For the study at large: Peripheral blood came from COVID-19 patients with active infection or after recovery. Most recovered patients had mild to moderate COVID-19 treated as outpatients. Notes on the study in general: Exclusive to the recovered cohort were some 2,300 TCR clusters, about 33 of them with low generation probability. Patients with COVID-19 reportedly showed strongly skewed T cell receptor beta variable and joining gene usage.

Blood genomic DNA input for TRB amplification was about 240-550 ng. The V gene lost 6 bases and the J gene lost 3 bases, with 11 bases spanning the gap. The CDR3 loop spans 13 amino acids. Germline V lookup: CDR1 MNHEY, CDR2 SMNVEV (reference sequence). This clonotype showed up just a few times. Its specificity is unknown. Multiplex PCR with BIOMED2 TRB-A/B primer pools amplified TRB rearrangements. MiXCR, run by TCRdb on the multiplex PCR reads, gives a single entry per CDR3 protein. The sample yields around 23,000 distinct CDR3 sequences, just under 30% seen once. The source is a human donor who had recovered from COVID-19. V gene TRBV27 combines with J gene TRBJ1-1; D unresolved. The sequenced material came from blood. The CDR3 coding sequence is TGTGCCAGCAGCCGAGCTGGGGACACTGAAGCTTTCTTT. Protein product: CASSRAGDTEAFF.